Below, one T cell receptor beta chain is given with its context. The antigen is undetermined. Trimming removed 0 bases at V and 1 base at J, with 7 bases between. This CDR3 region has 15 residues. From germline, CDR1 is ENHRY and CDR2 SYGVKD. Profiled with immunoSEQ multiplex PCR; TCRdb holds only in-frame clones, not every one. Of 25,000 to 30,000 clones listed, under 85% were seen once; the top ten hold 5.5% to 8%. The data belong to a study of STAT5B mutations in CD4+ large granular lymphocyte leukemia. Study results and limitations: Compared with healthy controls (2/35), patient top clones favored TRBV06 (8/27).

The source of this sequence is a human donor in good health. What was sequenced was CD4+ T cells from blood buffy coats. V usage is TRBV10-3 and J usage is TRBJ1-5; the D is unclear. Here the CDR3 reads CAISESGESNQPQHF. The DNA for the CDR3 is TGTGCCATCAGTGAGTCTGGGGAGAGCAATCAGCCCCAGCATTTT.